This entry concerns a single TCR beta chain. Germline lookup yields CDR1 SNHLY and CDR2 FYNNEI. V was clipped by 6 bases and J by 10 bases, with 10 bases between them. This CDR3 contains 10 residues. Original data processing: Amplification with reference gene primers provided the estimates of nucleated cell counts. Sequencing was performed with immunoSEQ multiplex PCR; in TCRdb, only in-frame clones are kept and a portion is missing. The DNA gave D and trimming, while V, J and clone size come from that table. The profile shows fewer than 300,000 clones, approximately 86% of them singletons. The source of the sample is a study of blood T cell repertoires in COVID-19.

This clonotype originated in a man between 18 and 29 years old with active or convalescent COVID-19. Material: peripheral blood. This chain links TRBV2 with TRBJ2-7; tentative D call: TRBD2 (5 bases). This CDR3 reads CASSEGHQYF. The CDR3 DNA follows: TGTGCCAGCAGCGAGGGCCACCAGTACTTC.